This TCR beta chain was profiled in a study of CD8+CD57+ T cells in acquired aplastic anemia. Germline V gene lookup returns CDR1 MGHRA and CDR2 YSYEKL. CDR3 length: 14 residues. It was patients with CD8+CD57+ cell expansion by flow cytometry who were chosen for sequencing. Blood was sampled before the patients had received any therapy. The study's findings and limits: About 30 shared CD8+ CDR3s appeared highly expressed within patients' immunodominant clones. CD8+ Simpson's diversity showed no significant patient-control difference.

For CDR3 and TCR beta VDJ profiling, genomic DNA was the template used. TCRdb redid the calling of the reads with MiXCR, one entry per CDR3 protein. The repertoire includes roughly 290,000 distinct CDR3 sequences, under 60% of them detected once, and 1.3% sits in the top ten. This clonotype was seen a handful of times. Its antigen is undetermined. Germline is not matched at one junction end, which may reflect a read error. The source material was sorted CD4+, CD8+, or CD8+CD57+ T cells (not recorded which) from PBMCs. This receptor was obtained from a human donor with aplastic anemia. The V call is TRBV4-1, the J call TRBJ2-7, with D perhaps being TRBD1 or TRBD2 (6 bases each). Written as DNA, the CDR3 is TGCGCCAGCAGACAAGTTCCGGGGGCAGGTGAGCAGTACTTC. Protein: CASRQVPGAGEQYF.